The 15 T cell receptor beta chains below all came from one sample that was sequenced in a study of cytomegalovirus exposure and HLA in healthy donors (TCRdb year 2017). The library was prepared using the immunoSEQ multiplex PCR assay. For the multiplex PCR, a mixture combining 60 forward primers for TCR Vbeta segments and 13 reverse primers for TCR Jbeta segments was used. This is the immuneACCESS table as TCRdb keeps it, with only in-frame sequences that have V and J called. A part of the clones is gone; compared with another copy, unresolved V genes explain less than half, and the rest is unexplained. This sample gives 200,000 or so clones in total; 85% to 90% of them show up just once. 1% to 1.5% of the sample goes to the ten largest clones. The sample consisted of PBMCs. These receptors were taken from a man younger than 45 in good health and CMV-seronegative.

This clone appeared once. CDR3 DNA sequence: TGTGCCAGCAGATCATCTTATCAGGCGGGGGCTTTCTCCTACGAGCAGTACTTC. Its protein is CASRSSYQAGAFSYEQYF. The chain is built from TRBV28 and TRBJ2-7; D is possibly TRBD2 (7 bases). The CDR3 length is 18 residues. CDR1 MDHEN and CDR2 SYDVKM come from the germline V gene. V shed 6 bases and J shed 0 bases, with 24 bases lying between them.

V and J are TRBV14 and TRBJ2-7, with D uncertain. V was trimmed by 0 bases and J by 3 bases, leaving 3 bases between them. This CDR3 is 12 amino acids long. Germline assignment: CDR1 SGHDN and CDR2 FVKESK. Here the CDR3 reads CASSQDVYEQYF. Written as DNA, the CDR3 is TGTGCCAGCAGCCAAGACGTCTACGAGCAGTACTTC. Filled out from reference TRBV14 and TRBJ2-7, the complete variable domain reads EAGVTQFPSHSVIEKGQTVTLRCDPISGHDNLYWYRRVMGKEIKFLLHFVKESKQDESGMPNNRFLAERTGGTYSTLKVQPAELEDSGVYFCASSQDVYEQYFGPGTRLTVT.

This clone was seen only a few times. The CDR3 loop is CASSPGGTEAFF. The CDR3 coding sequence is TGTGCCAGCAGCCCCGGGGGGACTGAAGCTTTCTTT. This rearrangement joins TRBV14 to TRBJ1-1; D possibly corresponds to TRBD1 (5 bases). With 4 bases removed from V and 5 bases from J, the gap between germline ends came to 8 bases. Per the germline V gene, CDR1 is SGHDN and CDR2 is FVKESK. The CDR3 is 12 amino acids.

The chain has TRBV19 and TRBJ2-5, with a weak D call TRBD1 (5 bases). The CDR3 sequence is 16 residues long. Germline V CDR1 and CDR2: LNHDA, SQIVND (reference sequence). Trimming removed 6 bases at V and 4 bases at J, with 21 bases between. The CDR3 is CASSPTLLRVGETQYF. DNA for the CDR3: TGTGCCAGTAGCCCTACCCTCCTCAGGGTTGGAGAGACCCAGTACTTC. Full variable domain (rest looked up from reference TRBV19 and TRBJ2-5): DGGITQSPKYLFRKEGQNVTLSCEQNLNHDAMYWYRQDPGQGLRLIYYSQIVNDFQKGDIAEGYSVSREKKESFPLTVTSAQKNPTAFYLCASSPTLLRVGETQYFGPGTRLLVL.

The chain uses TRBV7-8 and TRBJ1-4, with D unresolved. CDR3 size: 14 residues. Trimming stripped 2 bases from V and 4 bases from J, with 8 bases between. The germline CDR1 and CDR2 sequences are SGHVS and FQNEAQ. The CDR3 region has the DNA TGTGCCAGCAGCTTAATAGGCGGTAATGAAAAACTGTTTTTT. Amino acid sequence: CASSLIGGNEKLFF.

This clone was counted once. The DNA of the CDR3 is TGTGCCACTCAGGGAAGTAACACAGATACGCAGTATTTT. This encodes CATQGSNTDTQYF. The chain has TRBV6-5 and TRBJ2-3; D may be TRBD1 (5 bases). The CDR3 sequence is 13 residues long. Germline V gene data show CDR1 as MNHEY and CDR2 as SVGAGI. Trimming took 10 bases from V and 2 from J, leaving 13 bases between them.

The V gene is TRBV19, the J gene TRBJ1-3, with D perhaps matching TRBD1 (5 bases). Trimming removed 7 bases from V and 4 bases from J, with 14 bases in between. Germline CDR1 LNHDA, CDR2 SQIVND (reference sequence). CDR3 length equals 14 residues. In DNA, the CDR3 is TGTGCCAGTACGACAGCGAACGTCGGAAACACCATATATTTT. It translates to CASTTANVGNTIYF.

V usage is TRBV29-1 and J usage is TRBJ2-1; 7 positions match TRBD2. From germline, CDR1 is SQVTM and CDR2 ANQGSEA. CDR3 length equals 15 residues. The junction had 5 bases not matched to a gene; V was cut back by 3 bases and J by 0 bases. The chain's CDR3 is CSVEGRTSSYNEQFF. In DNA form, the CDR3 reads TGCAGCGTTGAGGGCCGGACTAGCTCCTACAATGAGCAGTTCTTC.

The V gene is TRBV28, the J gene TRBJ2-1; 10 bases map to TRBD1. The CDR3 contains 16 residues. Trimming removed 4 bases from V and 7 bases from J; junction bases left unmatched: 10. Germline V CDR1 and CDR2: MDHEN, SYDVKM. CDR3 nucleotides: TGTGCCAGCAGTTCCGATGCCGGGACAGGGGATAATGAGCAGTTCTTC. Amino acid sequence: CASSSDAGTGDNEQFF.

The V and J genes are TRBV7-9 and TRBJ2-7, with D possibly TRBD2 on 6 matching bases. The CDR3 loop spans 15 amino acids. Looked up from germline, CDR1 is SEHNR and CDR2 is FQNEAQ (reference sequence). V shed 6 bases and J shed 0 bases, with 15 bases lying between them. The CDR3, as DNA: TGTGCCAGCAGGCCTCCGGGAGCTAGCTCCTACGAGCAGTACTTC. The encoded protein is CASRPPGASSYEQYF.

The V gene is TRBV29-1, the J gene TRBJ2-1; D not certain. The CDR3 length is 11 residues. The germline CDR1 and CDR2 sequences are SQVTM and ANQGSEA. V lost 1 base and J lost 6, with 4 bases in between. CDR3 bases: TGCAGCGTTGAAGGGCCCAATGAGCAGTTCTTC. This gives the protein CSVEGPNEQFF.

The J gene is TRBJ2-1, the V gene TRBV5-6; no clear D. Between the trimmed V and J ends, which lost 1 base and 3 bases, there was a span of 8 bases. CDR3 length: 14 residues. Germline V lookup: CDR1 SGHDT, CDR2 YYEEEE. DNA for the CDR3: TGTGCCAGCAGCTTGCCAGAAATCTACAATGAGCAGTTCTTC. It yields the protein CASSLPEIYNEQFF.

The chain couples TRBV4-1 to TRBJ1-2; 8 bases are shared with TRBD1. The CDR3 is 15 residues long. The V gene end was trimmed by 4 bases and the J gene end by 8 bases; junction bases not matched to a gene: 12. Per germline, CDR1 MGHRA and CDR2 YSYEKL. CDR3 sequence: CASSRDRLVQEGYTF. The CDR3 DNA sequence: TGCGCCAGCAGCCGGGACAGGCTGGTTCAAGAAGGCTACACCTTC.

This clone was observed a single time. The chain combines TRBV4-1 with TRBJ2-5, with 11 bases identical to TRBD2. The tail of the sequence fits TRBJ2-7 better, so the J call may be wrong. This CDR3 comprises 16 residues. Germline V gene data show CDR1 as MGHRA and CDR2 as YSYEKL. CDR3 sequence: CASSQLAGGDIDEQYF. CDR3 coding DNA: TGCGCCAGCAGCCAATTAGCGGGAGGGGATATCGACGAGCAGTACTTC.

This chain connects TRBV28 to TRBJ2-3; D call uncertain. CDR1 is MDHEN and CDR2 is SYDVKM in the germline V gene. The V end lost 6 bases, the J end lost 5 bases, and 21 bases lay between the germline ends. The CDR3 contains 16 residues. The CDR3 DNA reads TGTGCCAGCAGCCCACCATCAGGCCGTGGATTAGATACGCAGTATTTT. Its translation: CASSPPSGRGLDTQYF. Combining the CDR3 with reference TRBV28 and TRBJ2-3 gives the whole variable domain DVKVTQSSRYLVKRTGEKVFLECVQDMDHENMFWYRQDPGLGLRLIYFSYDVKMKEKGDIPEGYSVSREKKERFSLILESASTNQTSMYLCASSPPSGRGLDTQYFGPGTRLTVL.